The 21 T cell receptor beta chains listed next were all sequenced from one sample in a study of T cells in Graves' hyperthyroidism and ophthalmopathy. There were TCR beta CDR3 regions amplified from RNA transcripts. First-round RT-PCR with HTBI primers amplified the TCR CDR3 region. TCRdb reanalysed the multiplex PCR reads using MiXCR and keeps one entry per CDR3 protein. The sample contains roughly 530,000 distinct CDR3 sequences, about 15% of which appear only once. The specimen was blood. Source of these receptors: a woman between 18 and 29 years old with Graves' ophthalmopathy.

This clonotype was counted many times. The chain recombines TRBV5-1 with TRBJ2-3, with D possibly TRBD2 on 6 matching bases. The V gene's germline CDR1 is SGHRS and CDR2 YFSETQ. With 5 bases removed from V and 4 bases from J, the gap between germline ends came to 11 bases. This CDR3 is built from 13 residues. CDR3 amino acids: CASSTRDSDTQYF. In DNA, the CDR3 is TGCGCCAGCAGTACACGGGACTCAGATACGCAGTATTTT.

This clonotype was found a few times. J is TRBJ2-1 and V is TRBV6-2 or TRBV6-3; 14 nucleotides match TRBD2. CDR1 and CDR2 from the germline V gene are MNHEY and SVGEGT. V shed 6 bases and J 1 base; nucleotides not matched to a gene: 14. This CDR3 comprises 20 residues. For the CDR3, the DNA is TGTGCCAGCAGCCGCCTCGGACTAGCGGGAGGAATTGGGTCCTACAATGAGCAGTTCTTC. It codes for CASSRLGLAGGIGSYNEQFF.

This chain links TRBV28 with TRBJ1-5, with 9 bases identical to TRBD1. Germline V CDR1 and CDR2: MDHEN, SYDVKM. This CDR3 region has 16 residues. Unmatched junction bases numbered 10, after V lost 6 bases and J lost 4 bases. The chain's CDR3 is CASREGDRGFNQPQHF. The CDR3 nucleotides read TGTGCCAGCAGGGAGGGAGACAGGGGGTTTAATCAGCCCCAGCATTTT.

The chain uses TRBV24-1 and TRBJ2-5; unclear D gene. The V end was cut by 3 bases, the J end by 2 bases, with 12 bases between. This CDR3 has 15 amino acids. Per germline, CDR1 KGHDR and CDR2 SFDVKD. CDR3 in DNA: TGTGCCACCAGTGATCCCTATGAGGTACAAGAGACCCAGTACTTC. This gives the protein CATSDPYEVQETQYF.

The rearrangement uses TRBV7-9 and TRBJ2-1, with 9 bases aligning to TRBD2. This CDR3 comprises 15 residues. The ends lost 0 bases at V and 8 bases at J; junction bases unmatched: 5. The germline CDR1 and CDR2 sequences are SEHNR and FQNEAQ (reference sequence). In nucleotides, the CDR3 is TGTGCCAGCAGCTTAGCCCGACTAGCGGCGGATGAGCAGTTCTTC. Protein: CASSLARLAADEQFF.

This clonotype was detected many times. The chain uses TRBV6-1 and TRBJ1-3; D is undetermined. The CDR3 sequence is 14 residues long. Trimming left V 5 bases short and J 1 base short, with 9 bases between. The germline V gene encodes CDR1 MNHNS and CDR2 SASEGT. In DNA form, the CDR3 reads TGTGCCAGCAGTCCAACGGATTCTGGAAACACCATATATTTT. It translates to CASSPTDSGNTIYF.

The J gene is TRBJ1-4, the V gene TRBV28; D remains unclear. CDR1 MDHEN and CDR2 SYDVKM come from the germline V gene. The length of the CDR3 is 13 residues. Trimming pared 5 bases from V and 1 base from J, leaving 5 bases between. CDR3 nucleotide sequence: TGTGCCAGCAGTCGTGGAACTAATGAAAAACTGTTTTTT. Translation: CASSRGTNEKLFF.

There are a few counts of this clonotype. The chain combines TRBV6-1 with TRBJ2-2, with 8 bases aligning to TRBD2. The CDR3 spans 14 residues. Per the germline V gene, CDR1 is MNHNS and CDR2 is SASEGT. Unmatched junction bases numbered 8, after V lost 8 bases and J lost 6 bases. CDR3 sequence: CASGTGGPPGELFF. The CDR3 coding sequence is TGTGCCAGCGGGACGGGAGGGCCCCCCGGGGAGCTGTTTTTT.

J is TRBJ2-3 and V is TRBV24-1; D is perhaps TRBD1 (5 bases). V was shortened by 8 bases and J by 0 bases, with 11 bases between the two germline ends. The germline V gene encodes CDR1 KGHDR and CDR2 SFDVKD. This CDR3 contains 14 residues. DNA for the CDR3: TGTGCCACCACCGCGACAGCCAGCACAGATACGCAGTATTTT. It specifies CATTATASTDTQYF.

This clonotype was counted many times. The J gene is TRBJ2-2, the V gene TRBV11-2; the match to TRBD2 covers 7 bases. Trimming at V came to 8 bases and at J to 0 bases, leaving 6 bases not matched to a gene. The CDR3 is 15 residues long. Germline CDR1 is SGHAT and CDR2 is FQNNGV. CDR3 sequence reads: CASGGEGPNTGELFF. The CDR3 DNA reads TGTGCCAGCGGCGGGGAGGGACCGAACACCGGGGAGCTGTTTTTT. Variable domain in full (rest from reference TRBV11-2 and TRBJ2-2): EAGVAQSPRYKIIEKRQSVAFWCNPISGHATLYWYQQILGQGPKLLIQFQNNGVVDDSQLPKDRFSAERLKGVDSTLKIQPAKLEDSAVYLCASGGEGPNTGELFFGEGSRLTVL.

This chain connects TRBV12-5 to TRBJ1-2; the D gene is possibly TRBD1 (6 bases). The CDR3 contains 13 residues. Trimming shortened V by 3 bases and J by 3 bases, and 8 bases separated the two germline ends. Germline assignment: CDR1 LGHNT and CDR2 FRNRAP. Here the CDR3 DNA reads TGTGCTAGTGGTTTCGCAGGGGACTATGGCTACACCTTC. This translates into CASGFAGDYGYTF. Variable domain in full (rest from reference TRBV12-5 and TRBJ1-2): DARVTQTPRHKVTEMGQEVTMRCQPILGHNTVFWYRQTMMQGLELLAYFRNRAPLDDSGMPKDRFSAEMPDATLATLKIQPSEPRDSAVYFCASGFAGDYGYTFGSGTRLTVV.

This clonotype was detected only a few times. The chain uses TRBV6-2 or TRBV6-3 and TRBJ2-1; D not certain. Germline-derived CDR1 and CDR2 are MNHEY and SVGEGT. V gave up 6 bases and J gave up 0 bases, with 9 bases separating them. The CDR3 totals 14 residues. CDR3 amino acids: CASSPPNSYNEQFF. The CDR3 bases are TGTGCCAGCAGCCCCCCGAACTCCTACAATGAGCAGTTCTTC.

This clonotype has at least ten counts. V gene TRBV28 combines with J gene TRBJ2-7; D perhaps matches TRBD2 (6 bases). This CDR3 contains 14 residues. The germline CDR1 and CDR2 sequences are MDHEN and SYDVKM. V lost 4 bases and J lost 2, with 12 bases in between. Here the CDR3 DNA reads TGTGCCAGCAGTTACGGGACGGGAGCCTACGAGCAGTACTTC. Amino acids: CASSYGTGAYEQYF.

This clonotype was recorded many times. V gene TRBV3-1 combines with J gene TRBJ2-7, with 9 bases lining up with TRBD2. CDR1 and CDR2 (germline): LGHDT, YNNKEL (reference sequence). V lost 3 bases to trimming and J lost 4 bases; unmatched junction nucleotides: 13. This CDR3 is built from 17 residues. CDR3 residues: CASSQDRLAGNRYEQYF. Written as DNA, the CDR3 is TGTGCCAGCAGCCAGGACCGCCTAGCGGGGAATCGGTACGAGCAGTACTTC.

About this clonotype itself: The conserved final phenylalanine or tryptophan is absent from the CDR3, which likely points to a read error. The CDR3 region is CASSSQLAGGQETQYL. CDR3 coding DNA: TGTGCCAGCAGTTCCCAACTAGCGGGGGGCCAAGAGACCCAGTACCTC. The chain combines TRBV28 with TRBJ2-5; 12 nucleotides agree with TRBD2. Trimming at V came to 4 bases and at J to 1 base, leaving 4 bases not matched to a gene. This CDR3 has 16 residues. Germline V gene sequence: CDR1 MDHEN, CDR2 SYDVKM.

Remarks on this clonotype: This may come from a read error, since a much larger clone is one base off. This chain uses TRBV3-1 with TRBJ1-6, with a weak D call TRBD1 (5 bases). The CDR3 length is 17 residues. Trimming removed 0 bases at V and 8 bases at J, with 17 bases between. Germline V lookup: CDR1 LGHDT, CDR2 YNNKEL (reference sequence). This CDR3 is CASSQEEAQTGDSPLHF. CDR3 in DNA: TGTGCCAGCAGCCAAGAGGAGGCGCAGACGGGGGATTCACCCCTCCACTTT.

In its sample, this clonotype was seen once. DNA of the CDR3: TGTGCCAGCAGCCAGGCCGCGGGAGGGCCGTTAGTCGGGGAGCTGTTTTTT. This codes for CASSQAAGGPLVGELFF. This chain uses TRBV3-1 with TRBJ2-2; 9 bases match TRBD2. Losses at the gene ends were 3 bases for V and 7 bases for J; bases not matched to a gene: 12. There are 17 residues in the CDR3. CDR1 LGHDT and CDR2 YNNKEL come from the germline V gene (reference sequence).

The table lists this clonotype with many counts. The chain is built from TRBV28 and TRBJ2-3; 8 bases agree with TRBD2. With V trimmed by 2 bases and J by 1 base, 11 bases remained unmatched. The CDR3 is 18 amino acids. CDR1 and CDR2 from the germline V gene are MDHEN and SYDVKM. CDR3 in amino acids: CASSLDPYSGEGTDTQYF. CDR3 bases: TGTGCCAGCAGTTTAGATCCCTATAGCGGGGAGGGCACAGATACGCAGTATTTT.

The genes are TRBV3-1 and TRBJ2-3; TRBD2 aligns across 12 bases. With 6 bases clipped from V and 4 bases from J, the junction kept 8 bases outside the gene matches. The CDR3 runs 16 residues. Germline values: CDR1 LGHDT, CDR2 YNNKEL (reference sequence). The CDR3 DNA is TGTGCCAGCAGTCCCCGGCTAGCGGGAGGGCCAGATACGCAGTATTTT. Its protein is CASSPRLAGGPDTQYF.

This clonotype was picked up many times. The chain is built from TRBV2 and TRBJ2-5; TRBD2 matches 8 bases. Trimming took 1 base from V and 7 from J; bases not matched to a gene: 8. Germline-derived CDR1 and CDR2 are SNHLY and FYNNEI. This CDR3 is built from 15 residues. CDR3 residues: CASSEETSDEGTQYF. In nucleotides, the CDR3 is TGTGCCAGCAGTGAAGAGACTAGCGACGAGGGGACCCAGTACTTC.

Notes on this clonotype: This may stem from a read error, because a much larger clone lies one nucleotide away. V usage is TRBV12-5 and J usage is TRBJ2-5, with D possibly being TRBD1 (5 bases). The length of the CDR3 is 14 residues. Between the trimmed V and J ends, which lost 3 bases and 1 base, there was a span of 9 bases. CDR1 is LGHNT and CDR2 is FRNRAP in the germline V gene. This CDR3 reads CASGFGDSQETQYF. CDR3 nucleotide sequence: TGTGCTAGTGGTTTCGGTGACAGCCAAGAGACCCAGTACTTC.